This TCR beta chain stems from a study of cytomegalovirus exposure and HLA in healthy donors. Per the germline V gene, CDR1 is SGHAT and CDR2 is FQNNGV. V gave up 4 bases and J gave up 6 bases, with 7 bases separating them. This CDR3 spans 12 amino acids. This PCR relied on a set of 60 Vbeta primers and 13 Jbeta primers. The assay was immunoSEQ multiplex PCR, and TCRdb's table has in-frame clones only and misses some. Here the sample spans about 120,000 clones, 50% to 65% being singletons. For this clone: As yet, its antigen is unknown.

Study findings and constraints: Later work showed greater clonal expansion in HLA-associated TCR beta chains than in equally common others. Sequencing likely produced, as an artifact, a cluster of highly shared sequence variants.

Material for sequencing was PBMCs. The sequence was collected from a middle-aged woman in good health and CMV-seropositive. J is TRBJ1-5 and V is TRBV11-2; unclear D gene. CDR3: CASSSGPQPQHF. CDR3 DNA sequence: TGTGCCAGCAGCTCGGGTCCTCAGCCCCAGCATTTT. Full variable domain (outside the CDR3, taken from reference TRBV11-2 and TRBJ1-5): EAGVAQSPRYKIIEKRQSVAFWCNPISGHATLYWYQQILGQGPKLLIQFQNNGVVDDSQLPKDRFSAERLKGVDSTLKIQPAKLEDSAVYLCASSSGPQPQHFGDGTRLSIL.